This T cell receptor beta chain comes out of a study of a mutant IDH1 vaccine in newly diagnosed glioma (dated by TCRdb to about 2021). Background on the whole study: Eight vaccinations were administered to patients in weeks 1, 3, 5, 7, 11, 15, 19 and 23, corresponding to visits V03 through V10. Six visits were used for peripheral blood collection: V03 (baseline), V05, V07, V10, V12 and V13. Longitudinal TCRB deep sequencing was performed for about 25 treated patients wherever samples were available for exploratory analyses. Prior to enrollment, standard therapy consisting of radiotherapy alone, temozolomide alone, or radiochemotherapy with temozolomide had been administered to patients, with the combination being received by most patients. Of the 32 patients who were treated, around 60% were male and roughly 38% were female, and the mean age was roughly 40 years. In the chemotherapy-containing groups, vaccination started alongside temozolomide cycles, whereas in patients who had radiotherapy alone it started 4-6 weeks after radiotherapy. Here is what the overall study found, with its caveats: According to the authors, sample limitations meant that analyses of patient blood samples could not be reproduced. Availability determined which PBMC samples were chosen for TCRB deep sequencing. No apparent relationship was observed between pseudoprogression and alterations in the top peripheral T cell clonotypes detected by TCRB sequencing. Vaccine-induced immune responses across multiple MHC alleles were detected in 85% to 95% of patients.

The time point tag for this specimen amounts to: week 5, during vaccination. Each vaccine dose was 300 ug of a 20-mer mutant IDH1 peptide in Montanide, given subcutaneously with topical imiquimod. Donors had newly diagnosed WHO grade 3 or 4 IDH1-mutant astrocytomas with loss of nuclear ATRX. The samples were drawn from NOA16, a multicentre, single-arm, open-label phase I trial in Germany that tested a mutant IDH1 peptide vaccine in humans for the first time. Genomic DNA for TCRB sequencing was extracted from EDTA blood using the DNeasy Blood and Tissue Kit. Preparation of the library involved the immunoSEQ multiplex PCR assay. Following the manufacturer's protocol, the hsTCRB Kit was used to amplify rearranged TCR beta chain sequences. TCRB libraries were sequenced on an Illumina MiSeq. On the study's bioinformatics: The proprietary platform of the kit vendor was used for demultiplexing, trimming and gene mapping. What TCRdb holds here is the immuneACCESS table cut down to in-frame rearrangements. Part of the clones is not present; checked against another copy, under half of the missing clones reflect an unresolved V gene, and the others are unexplained. The DNA gave D and trimming, while V, J and clone size come from that table. The sample table contains 35,000 to 45,000 clones; only one count was recorded for approximately 90% of them. The top ten hold approximately 2.9% of the sample.

Regarding this clone: Its binding antigen is unknown. Per-base qualities were not stored, and no clone one base away is much larger.

The trim is 3 bases for V and 3 bases for J, with a gap of 14 bases between the germline ends. The CDR3 runs 16 residues from the cysteine to the phenylalanine. Only the CDR3 portion is preserved as DNA: 48 bases, with reading frame beginning at the first base. CDR1 and CDR2, looked up from the germline V gene, are MDHEN and SYDVKM. The TCR comes from a man aged 50-60 years with glioma. The source material was PBMCs, sampled from a glioma patient whose treatment included an IDH1 peptide vaccine. Recombination connected TRBV28 to TRBJ1-4; D gene: possibly TRBD1, on 5 matching bases. The nucleotides read TGTGCCAGCAGTTTTGTCGGGGGGAGACCTAATGAAAAACTGTTTTTT. Its protein reads: CASSFVGGRPNEKLFF.